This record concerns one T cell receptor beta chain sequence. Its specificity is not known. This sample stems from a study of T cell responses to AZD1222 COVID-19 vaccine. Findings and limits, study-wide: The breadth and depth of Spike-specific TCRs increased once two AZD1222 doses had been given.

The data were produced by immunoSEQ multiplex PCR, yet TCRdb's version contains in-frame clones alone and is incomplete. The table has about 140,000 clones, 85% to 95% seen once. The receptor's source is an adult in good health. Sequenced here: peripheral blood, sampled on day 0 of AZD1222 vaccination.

CDR3 nucleotides: TGTGCCTGGAGTCTAGCGGGAGTTCGTACAGATACGCAGTATTTT. This translates into CAWSLAGVRTDTQYF. The chain uses TRBV30 and TRBJ2-3; 10 bases map to TRBD2. From germline, CDR1 is GTSNPN and CDR2 SVGIG (reference sequence). With 2 bases clipped from V and 3 bases from J, the junction kept 5 bases outside the gene matches. The CDR3 runs 15 residues.